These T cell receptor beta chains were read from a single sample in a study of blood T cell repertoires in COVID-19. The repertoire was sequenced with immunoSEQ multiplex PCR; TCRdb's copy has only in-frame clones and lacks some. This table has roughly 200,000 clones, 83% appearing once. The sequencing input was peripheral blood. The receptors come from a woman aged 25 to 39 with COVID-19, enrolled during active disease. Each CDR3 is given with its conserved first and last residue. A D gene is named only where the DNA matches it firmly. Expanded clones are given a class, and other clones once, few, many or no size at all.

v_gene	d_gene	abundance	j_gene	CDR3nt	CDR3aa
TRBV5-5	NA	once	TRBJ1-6	TGTGCCAGCAGCTTGGCCCCCGAGAGCTCCTATAATTCACCCCTCCACTTT	CASSLAPESSYNSPLHF
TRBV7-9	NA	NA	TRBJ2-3	TGTGCCACTGGGGGGGCTACAGTCCCAGATACGCAGTATTTT	CATGGATVPDTQYF
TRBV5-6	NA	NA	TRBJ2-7	TGTGCCAGCAGCTCGATCGGAGCAGGGTCCGAGCAGTACTTC	CASSSIGAGSEQYF
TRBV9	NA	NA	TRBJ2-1	TGTGCCAGCAGCACCTGGACTGGCTCCTACAATGAGCAGTTCTTC	CASSTWTGSYNEQFF
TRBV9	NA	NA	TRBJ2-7	TGTGCCAGCAGCGTAGCTGGGGGACTCCTTACCTACGAGCAGTACTTC	CASSVAGGLLTYEQYF
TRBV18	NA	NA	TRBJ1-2	TGTGCCAGCTCACCACCAGCCATAACGGATGGCTACACCTTC	CASSPPAITDGYTF
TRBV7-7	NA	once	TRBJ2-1	TGTGCCAGCAGCTTAGCGACCGGGGGGCTCTCCTACAATGAGCAGTTCTTC	CASSLATGGLSYNEQFF
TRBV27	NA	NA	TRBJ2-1	TGTGCCAGCAGTTTGGTGGCGGGGGCCGAGCAGTTCTTC	CASSLVAGAEQFF
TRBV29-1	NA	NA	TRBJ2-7	TGCAGCGTTGAAATCTCGGCCTACGAGCAGTACTTC	CSVEISAYEQYF
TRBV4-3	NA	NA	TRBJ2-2	TGCGCCAGCAGCCAAGATTCTTGGAACACCGGGGAGCTGTTTTTT	CASSQDSWNTGELFF
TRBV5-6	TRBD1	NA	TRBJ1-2	TGTGCCAGCAGCTTCTACAGGGGGGACTATGGCTACACCTTC	CASSFYRGDYGYTF
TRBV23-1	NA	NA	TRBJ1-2	TGCGCCAGCAGTCCGACTCGAGCCGGCTACACCTTC	CASSPTRAGYTF
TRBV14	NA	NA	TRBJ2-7	TGTGCCAGCAGCCAAATTTTACAGGGCCCTACGAAGCAGTACTTC	CASSQILQGPTKQYF
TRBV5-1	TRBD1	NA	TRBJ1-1	TGCGCCAGCAGTGTTACCCGGGACAGGGGTACTGAAGCTTTCTTT	CASSVTRDRGTEAFF
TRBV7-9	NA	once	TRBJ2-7	TGTGCCAGCAGCCTCCCCCTCCGGTCCTACGAGCAGTACTTC	CASSLPLRSYEQYF
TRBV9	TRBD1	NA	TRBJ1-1	TGTGCCAGCAGCGCCTCCGGGACAGGACATGTCACTGAAGCTTTCTTT	CASSASGTGHVTEAFF
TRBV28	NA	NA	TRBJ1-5	TGTGCCAGCAGCCCCTCGGTTGCAGGTGGAAATCAGCCCCAGCATTTT	CASSPSVAGGNQPQHF
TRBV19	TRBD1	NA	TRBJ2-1	TGTGCCAGTAGTACCCTAGAGGACAGGGGGCTTTACAATGAGCAGTTCTTC	CASSTLEDRGLYNEQFF